This T cell receptor beta chain stems from a study of CD8 T cells in Susac syndrome. The control group consisted of healthy donors matched for age and sex. TEMRA cells were FACS-enriched, while CD8+ and CD4+ T cells were negatively isolated. V lost 4 bases to trimming and J lost 0 bases, with 13 bases between them. The germline V gene has CDR1 LNHNV and CDR2 YYDKDF (reference sequence). The CDR3 is 16 residues long. The RNA, roughly 0.5 to 1 ug, was put through reverse transcription using random hexamers. Amplification of TCR beta CDR3 by immunoSEQ multiplex PCR spanned 54 Vbeta and 13 Jbeta. Using its own MiXCR run on the immunoSEQ multiplex PCR reads, TCRdb lists one record per CDR3 protein. The sample holds 90,000 to 110,000 distinct CDR3 sequences, roughly 96% seen once.

The genes are TRBV15 and TRBJ1-3; D gene ambiguous. The clonotype originates from a human donor in good health. The sequencing input was CD4+ T cells from PBMCs. The CDR3 reads CATSKDISRSGNTIYF. CDR3 bases: TGTGCCACCAGCAAAGACATTTCCCGCTCTGGAAACACCATATATTTT.